A selection of T cell receptor beta chains follows, all from one sample in a study of long-term antiretroviral therapy in people with HIV. Here immunoSEQ multiplex PCR was the method, and the copy in TCRdb shows in-frame clones only, minus some. The sample has 11,000 to 15,000 clones, 80% seen once; the top ten hold under 15%. Sequences were derived from unsorted PBMCs, sampled 3.2 years before starting antiretroviral therapy. The source of these receptors is a man in his forties with HIV. Both conserved end residues are part of each CDR3. The order of the fields is V gene, CDR3 length, CDR3 protein.

V gene: TRBV2; CDR3 length: 15; CDR3 protein: CASSLRGQVNTEAFF
V gene: TRBV10-3; CDR3 length: 18; CDR3 protein: CAISERASGGADTGELFF
V gene: TRBV5-1; CDR3 length: 15; CDR3 protein: CASSFGGGTVEKLFF
V gene: TRBV5-1; CDR3 length: 15; CDR3 protein: CASSLTGGPYNEQFF
V gene: TRBV11-2; CDR3 length: 18; CDR3 protein: CASSLAQLRDRAIYGYTF
V gene: TRBV5-1; CDR3 length: 13; CDR3 protein: CASARAENYGYTF
V gene: TRBV6-5; CDR3 length: 15; CDR3 protein: CASRRFGLENTEAFF
V gene: TRBV11-2; CDR3 length: 17; CDR3 protein: CASSLRGDELSTDTQYF
V gene: TRBV6-6; CDR3 length: 15; CDR3 protein: CASSTPGQGTEKLFF
V gene: TRBV19; CDR3 length: 13; CDR3 protein: CASRLGRYNEQFF
V gene: TRBV29-1; CDR3 length: 14; CDR3 protein: CSVHLMEWSTEAFF
V gene: TRBV4-1; CDR3 length: 16; CDR3 protein: CASRAGIHDGNQPQHF
V gene: TRBV10-3; CDR3 length: 14; CDR3 protein: CAISEERGPYEQYF
V gene: TRBV2; CDR3 length: 13; CDR3 protein: CASSEHTNTEAFF
V gene: TRBV6-5; CDR3 length: 15; CDR3 protein: CASSYSIRTGHGYTF
V gene: TRBV30; CDR3 length: 16; CDR3 protein: CAWNRGAGPSYNEQFF
V gene: TRBV4-1; CDR3 length: 17; CDR3 protein: CASSQEGERGGYVKQFF
V gene: TRBV4-1; CDR3 length: 12; CDR3 protein: CATSGTEGEQYF
V gene: TRBV6-6; CDR3 length: 12; CDR3 protein: CASNKGLTEAFF
V gene: TRBV19; CDR3 length: 16; CDR3 protein: CASSIVGRAGGEEQFF
V gene: TRBV27; CDR3 length: 14; CDR3 protein: CASKTRTSRYEQYF
V gene: TRBV19; CDR3 length: 15; CDR3 protein: CASSIRVGSSYEQYF
V gene: TRBV14; CDR3 length: 16; CDR3 protein: CASSQEIEGPMGEQYF
V gene: TRBV10-3; CDR3 length: 15; CDR3 protein: CAISVGPTGEDTQYF
V gene: TRBV5-4; CDR3 length: 14; CDR3 protein: CASSLAGTNEKLFF
V gene: TRBV6-5; CDR3 length: 14; CDR3 protein: CASSLTGPNEKLFF
V gene: TRBV6-5; CDR3 length: 15; CDR3 protein: CASSSPGQGSRGYTF